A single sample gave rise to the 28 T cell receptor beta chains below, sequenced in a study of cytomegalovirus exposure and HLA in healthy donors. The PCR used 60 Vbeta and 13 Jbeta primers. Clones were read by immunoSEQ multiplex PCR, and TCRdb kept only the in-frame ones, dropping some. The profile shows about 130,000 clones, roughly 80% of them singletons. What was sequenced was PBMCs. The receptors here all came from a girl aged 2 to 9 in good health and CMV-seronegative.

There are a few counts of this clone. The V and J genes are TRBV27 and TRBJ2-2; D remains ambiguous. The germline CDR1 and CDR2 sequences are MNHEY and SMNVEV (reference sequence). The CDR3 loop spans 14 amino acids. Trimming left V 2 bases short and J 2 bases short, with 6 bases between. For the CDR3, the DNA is TGTGCCAGCAGTTTAGTTATTAACACCGGGGAGCTGTTTTTT. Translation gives CASSLVINTGELFF.

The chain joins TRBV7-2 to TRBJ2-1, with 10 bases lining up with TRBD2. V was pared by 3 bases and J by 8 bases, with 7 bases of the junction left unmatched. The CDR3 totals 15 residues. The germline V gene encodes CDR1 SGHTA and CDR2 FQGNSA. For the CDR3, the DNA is TGTGCCAGCAGCTTGACTAGCGGGTTTAATGATGAGCAGTTCTTC. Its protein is CASSLTSGFNDEQFF.

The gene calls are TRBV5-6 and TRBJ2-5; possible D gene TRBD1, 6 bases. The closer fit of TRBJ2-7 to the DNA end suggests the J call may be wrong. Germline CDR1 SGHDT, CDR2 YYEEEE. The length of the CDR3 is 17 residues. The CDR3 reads CASSLAGRDNTSYEQYF. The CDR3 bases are TGTGCCAGCAGCTTGGCCGGCCGGGACAACACCTCCTACGAGCAGTACTTC.

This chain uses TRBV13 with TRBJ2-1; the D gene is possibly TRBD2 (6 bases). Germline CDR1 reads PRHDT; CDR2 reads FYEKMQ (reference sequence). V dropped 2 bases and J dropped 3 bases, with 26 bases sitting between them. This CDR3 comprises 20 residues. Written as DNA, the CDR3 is TGTGCCAGCAGCTTACTGAGAGGGACTCCCTCACAGCCTGTCTACAATGAGCAGTTCTTC. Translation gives CASSLLRGTPSQPVYNEQFF.

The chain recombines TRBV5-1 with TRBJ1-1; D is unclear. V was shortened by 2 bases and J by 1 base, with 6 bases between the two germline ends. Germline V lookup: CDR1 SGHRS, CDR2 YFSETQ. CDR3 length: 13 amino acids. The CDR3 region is CASSFTGNTEAFF. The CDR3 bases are TGCGCCAGCAGCTTTACGGGGAACACTGAAGCTTTCTTT.

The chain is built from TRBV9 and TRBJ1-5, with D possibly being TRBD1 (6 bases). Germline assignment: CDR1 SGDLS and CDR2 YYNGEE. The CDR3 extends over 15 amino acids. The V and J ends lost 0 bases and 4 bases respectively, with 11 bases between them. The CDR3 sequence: CASSVGGGQNQPQHF. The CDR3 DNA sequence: TGTGCCAGCAGCGTAGGCGGGGGGCAAAATCAGCCCCAGCATTTT. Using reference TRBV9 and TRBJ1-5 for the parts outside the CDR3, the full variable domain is DSGVTQTPKHLITATGQRVTLRCSPRSGDLSVYWYQQSLDQGLQFLIQYYNGEERAKGNILERFSAQQFPDLHSELNLSSLELGDSALYFCASSVGGGQNQPQHFGDGTRLSIL.

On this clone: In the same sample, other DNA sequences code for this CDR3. This CDR3 reads CASSELATYEQYF. CDR3 DNA: TGTGCCAGCAGTGAATTAGCTACATACGAGCAGTACTTC. The V and J genes are TRBV25-1 and TRBJ2-7, with unresolved D. CDR3 size: 13 residues. Germline assignment: CDR1 MGHDK and CDR2 SYGVNS. Trimming pared 1 base from V and 4 bases from J, leaving 8 bases between.

The DNA for the CDR3 is TGCGCCAGCAGCCAAGCCCTGACAGGGGCCCCCCGGTACTTC. Its protein is CASSQALTGAPRYF. The J gene is TRBJ2-5, the V gene TRBV4-3; TRBD1 matches 8 bases. CDR1 and CDR2 from the germline V gene are LGHNA and YSLEER. J was trimmed by 13 bases and V by 1 base; bases with no gene match: 11. This CDR3 region has 14 residues.

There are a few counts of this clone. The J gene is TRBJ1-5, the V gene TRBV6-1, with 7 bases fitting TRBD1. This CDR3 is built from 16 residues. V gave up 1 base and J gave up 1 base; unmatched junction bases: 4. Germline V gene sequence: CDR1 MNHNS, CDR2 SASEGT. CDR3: CASSEGSGQSNQPQHF. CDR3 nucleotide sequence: TGTGCCAGCAGTGAAGGTTCGGGACAGAGCAATCAGCCCCAGCATTTT.

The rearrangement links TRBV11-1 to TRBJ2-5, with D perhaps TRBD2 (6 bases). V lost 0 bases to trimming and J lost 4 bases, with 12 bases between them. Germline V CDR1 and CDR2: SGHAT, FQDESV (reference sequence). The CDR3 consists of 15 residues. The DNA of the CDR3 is TGTGCCAGCAGCTTAGCCGCGGGGAAGGGAGAGACCCAGTACTTC. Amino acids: CASSLAAGKGETQYF.

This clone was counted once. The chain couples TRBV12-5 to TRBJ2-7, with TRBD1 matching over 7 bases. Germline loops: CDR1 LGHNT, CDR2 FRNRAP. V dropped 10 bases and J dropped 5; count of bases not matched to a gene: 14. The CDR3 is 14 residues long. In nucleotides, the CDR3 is TGTGCTACCCGTCGACAGGGTTTAGAAGACGAGCAGTACTTC. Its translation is CATRRQGLEDEQYF.

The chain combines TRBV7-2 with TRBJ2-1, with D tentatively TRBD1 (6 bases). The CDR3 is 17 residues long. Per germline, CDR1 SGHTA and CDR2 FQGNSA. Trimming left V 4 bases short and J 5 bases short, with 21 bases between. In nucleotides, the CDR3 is TGTGCCAGCAGCTCCTCCCCAACACACGACAGGAACAATGAGCAGTTCTTC. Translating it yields CASSSSPTHDRNNEQFF. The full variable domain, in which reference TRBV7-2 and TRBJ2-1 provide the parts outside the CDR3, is GAGVSQSPSNKVTEKGKDVELRCDPISGHTALYWYRQSLGQGLEFLIYFQGNSAPDKSGLPSDRFSAERTGGSVSTLTIQRTQQEDSAVYLCASSSSPTHDRNNEQFFGPGTRLTVL.

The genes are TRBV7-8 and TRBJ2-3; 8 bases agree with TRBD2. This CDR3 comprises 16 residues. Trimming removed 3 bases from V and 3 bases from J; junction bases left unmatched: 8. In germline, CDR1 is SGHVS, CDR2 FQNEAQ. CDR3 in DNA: TGTGCCAGCAGCTTCGTCCCTAGCGGGCAGACAGATACGCAGTATTTT. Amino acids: CASSFVPSGQTDTQYF.

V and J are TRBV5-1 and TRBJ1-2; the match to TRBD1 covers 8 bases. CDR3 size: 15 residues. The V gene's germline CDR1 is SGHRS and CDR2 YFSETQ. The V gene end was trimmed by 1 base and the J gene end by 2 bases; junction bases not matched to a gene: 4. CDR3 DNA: TGCGCCAGCAGCTTGTCGCAGGGGGCGAACTATGGCTACACCTTC. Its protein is CASSLSQGANYGYTF.

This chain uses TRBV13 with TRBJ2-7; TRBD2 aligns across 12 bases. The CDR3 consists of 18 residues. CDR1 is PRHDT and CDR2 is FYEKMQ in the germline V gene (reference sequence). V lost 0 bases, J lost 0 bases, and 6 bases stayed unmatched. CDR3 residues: CASSLGSLAGGFSYEQYF. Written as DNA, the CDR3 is TGTGCCAGCAGCTTAGGCAGTCTAGCGGGGGGGTTCTCCTACGAGCAGTACTTC.

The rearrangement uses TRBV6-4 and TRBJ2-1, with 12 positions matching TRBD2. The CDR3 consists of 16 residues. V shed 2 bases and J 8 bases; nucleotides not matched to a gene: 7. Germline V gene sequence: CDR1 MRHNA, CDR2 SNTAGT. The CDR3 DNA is TGTGCCAGCAGTGACGAGGCTAGCGGGGGGGCCCATGAGCAGTTCTTC. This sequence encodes CASSDEASGGAHEQFF.

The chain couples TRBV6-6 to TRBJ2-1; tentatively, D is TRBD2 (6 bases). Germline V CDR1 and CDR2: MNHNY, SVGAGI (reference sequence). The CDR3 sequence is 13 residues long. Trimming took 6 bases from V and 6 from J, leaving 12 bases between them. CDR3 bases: TGTGCCAGCAGCCACACTAGCATCAATGAGCAGTTCTTC. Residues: CASSHTSINEQFF.

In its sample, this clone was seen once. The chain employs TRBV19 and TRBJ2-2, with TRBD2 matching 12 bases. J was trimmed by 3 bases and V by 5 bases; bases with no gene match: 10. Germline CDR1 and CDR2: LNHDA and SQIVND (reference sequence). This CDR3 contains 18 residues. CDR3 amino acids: CASSPPALAGGYTGELFF. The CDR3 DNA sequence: TGTGCCAGTAGTCCTCCGGCCCTAGCGGGGGGGTACACCGGGGAGCTGTTTTTT. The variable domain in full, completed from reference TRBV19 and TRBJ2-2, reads DGGITQSPKYLFRKEGQNVTLSCEQNLNHDAMYWYRQDPGQGLRLIYYSQIVNDFQKGDIAEGYSVSREKKESFPLTVTSAQKNPTAFYLCASSPPALAGGYTGELFFGEGSRLTVL.

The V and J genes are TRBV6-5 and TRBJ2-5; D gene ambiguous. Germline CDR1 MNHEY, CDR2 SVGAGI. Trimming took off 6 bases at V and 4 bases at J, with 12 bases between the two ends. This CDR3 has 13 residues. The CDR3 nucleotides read TGTGCCAGCAGCCGACAAATTCGAGAGACCCAGTACTTC. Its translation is CASSRQIRETQYF.

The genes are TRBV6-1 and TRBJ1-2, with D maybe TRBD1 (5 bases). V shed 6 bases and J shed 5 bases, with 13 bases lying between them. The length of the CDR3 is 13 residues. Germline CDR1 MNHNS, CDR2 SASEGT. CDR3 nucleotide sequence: TGTGCCAGCAGCCAGGGAAGGGATTATGGCTACACCTTC. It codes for CASSQGRDYGYTF.

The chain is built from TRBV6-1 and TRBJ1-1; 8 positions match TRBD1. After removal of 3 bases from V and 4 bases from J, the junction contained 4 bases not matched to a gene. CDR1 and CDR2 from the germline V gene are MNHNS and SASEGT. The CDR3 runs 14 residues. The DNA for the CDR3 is TGTGCCAGCAGTGATGGACAGGGTAGCACTGAAGCTTTCTTT. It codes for CASSDGQGSTEAFF.

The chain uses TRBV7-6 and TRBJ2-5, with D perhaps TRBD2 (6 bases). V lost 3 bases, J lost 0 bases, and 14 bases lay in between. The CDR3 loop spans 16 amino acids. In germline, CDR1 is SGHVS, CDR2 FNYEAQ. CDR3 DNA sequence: TGTGCCAGCAGCTTCTCCCAGGGACTTTACCAAGAGACCCAGTACTTC. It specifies CASSFSQGLYQETQYF. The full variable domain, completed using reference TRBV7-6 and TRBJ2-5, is GAGVSQSPRYKVTKRGQDVALRCDPISGHVSLYWYRQALGQGPEFLTYFNYEAQQDKSGLPNDRFSAERPEGSISTLTIQRTEQRDSAMYRCASSFSQGLYQETQYFGPGTRLLVL.

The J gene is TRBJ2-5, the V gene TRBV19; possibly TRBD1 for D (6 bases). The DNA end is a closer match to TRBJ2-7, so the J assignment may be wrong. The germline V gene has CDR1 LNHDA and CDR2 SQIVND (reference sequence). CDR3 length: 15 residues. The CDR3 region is CASSSRRTDFYEQYF. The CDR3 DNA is TGTGCCAGTAGTAGTCGTAGGACAGATTTCTACGAGCAGTACTTC.

The CDR3 sequence is CASSFSSSNQPQHF. CDR3 sequence (DNA): TGTGCCAGCAGTTTTTCGTCCAGCAATCAGCCCCAGCATTTT. This sequence joins TRBV7-2 and TRBJ1-5, with no clear D. Germline CDR1 is SGHTA and CDR2 is FQGNSA. V gave up 6 bases and J gave up 1 base, with 10 bases separating them. The CDR3 consists of 14 residues.

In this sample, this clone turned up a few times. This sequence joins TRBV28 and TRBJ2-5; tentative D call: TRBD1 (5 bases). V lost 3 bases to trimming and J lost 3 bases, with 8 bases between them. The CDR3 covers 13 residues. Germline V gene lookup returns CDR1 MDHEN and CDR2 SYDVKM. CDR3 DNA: TGTGCCAGCAGTTTTCAGGGAAAAGAGACCCAGTACTTC. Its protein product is CASSFQGKETQYF.

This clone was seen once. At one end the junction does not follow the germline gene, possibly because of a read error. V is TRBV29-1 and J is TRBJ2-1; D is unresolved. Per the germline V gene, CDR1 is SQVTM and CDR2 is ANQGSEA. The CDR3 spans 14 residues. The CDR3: CSVLAESSYNGQFF. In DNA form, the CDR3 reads TGCAGCGTTTTGGCGGAGAGCTCCTACAATGGGCAGTTCTTC.

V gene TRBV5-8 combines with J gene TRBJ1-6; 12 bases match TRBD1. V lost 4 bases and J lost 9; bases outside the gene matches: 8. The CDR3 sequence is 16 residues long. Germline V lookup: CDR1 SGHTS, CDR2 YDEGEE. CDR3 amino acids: CASSRMGQGAGSPLHF. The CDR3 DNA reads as TGTGCCAGCAGCCGAATGGGACAGGGGGCTGGTTCACCCCTCCACTTT. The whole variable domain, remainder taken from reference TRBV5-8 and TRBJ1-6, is EAGVTQSPTHLIKTRGQQATLRCSPISGHTSVYWYQQALGLGLQFLLWYDEGEERNRGNFPPRFSGRQFPNYSSELNVNALELEDSALYLCASSRMGQGAGSPLHFGNGTRLTVT.

The CDR3 is CASSLTGTGGENGYTF. For the CDR3, the DNA is TGTGCCAGCAGCTTAACCGGGACAGGGGGCGAGAATGGCTACACCTTC. The rearrangement uses TRBV7-3 and TRBJ1-2, with TRBD1 identical over 12 bases. Germline lookup yields CDR1 SGHTA and CDR2 FQGTGA. The CDR3 consists of 16 residues. Germline trimming cut 0 bases from V and 6 bases from J; bases unmatched to any gene: 5.